The 27 T cell receptor beta chains below were found in one sample sequenced in a study of blood T cells in healthy people across ages. The second PCR ran about 6 to 12 cycles with a sample-barcoded 5' primer and J-beta primers. TCRdb re-called the 5' RACE reads with MiXCR, one entry per CDR3 protein. The sample carries over 700,000 distinct CDR3 sequences, about 25% recorded once. These data also featured in a second study, about T cells of mothers and their children.

The sequenced sample consisted of blood. These receptors were collected from a boy younger than 18 in good health.

The chain is built from TRBV4-2 and TRBJ2-7; TRBD2 aligns across 11 bases. Germline V lookup: CDR1 LGHNA, CDR2 YNFKEQ. The trim removed 2 bases at V and 0 bases at J, leaving 27 bases unmatched. CDR3 length equals 24 residues. The CDR3 DNA follows: TGTGCCAGCAGCCAATTAGGACAGGAGCAGGGACTAGCGGTTCCTACCCCGAGCTCCTACGAGCAGTACTTC. Protein sequence: CASSQLGQEQGLAVPTPSSYEQYF.

The gene calls are TRBV20-1 and TRBJ2-7; the D gene is possibly TRBD1 (5 bases). This CDR3 is 14 amino acids long. Trimming left V 5 bases short and J 4 bases short, with 18 bases between. From germline, CDR1 is DFQATT and CDR2 SNEGSKA (reference sequence). The CDR3 DNA reads TGCAGTGCTCCGGACACGAAAAACAAGTACGAGCAGTACTTC. Its translation: CSAPDTKNKYEQYF.

The chain uses TRBV28 and TRBJ2-7; D may correspond to TRBD1 or TRBD2 (5 bases each). This CDR3 is 13 amino acids long. CDR1 and CDR2 (germline): MDHEN, SYDVKM. Trimming stripped 5 bases from V and 5 bases from J, with 13 bases between. The CDR3 nucleotides read TGTGCCAGCAGTCCCCGGGTGGGGGACGAGCAGTACTTC. The encoded protein is CASSPRVGDEQYF.

There are a few counts of this clonotype. The chain is built from TRBV18 and TRBJ2-5; possible D gene TRBD2, 6 bases. The end of the DNA fits TRBJ2-1 better, so the J call may be wrong. Germline CDR1 is KGHSH and CDR2 is LQKENI. This CDR3 is 15 amino acids long. The CDR3 protein is CASSPGTDLPSKQFF. The DNA for the CDR3 is TGTGCCAGCTCCCCCGGGACTGACCTTCCAAGTAAGCAGTTCTTC.

This clonotype was recorded once. The J gene is TRBJ1-4, the V gene TRBV4-1, with 7 positions matching TRBD1. Germline trimming cut 4 bases from V and 2 bases from J; bases unmatched to any gene: 4. Germline V gene data show CDR1 as MGHRA and CDR2 as YSYEKL. There are 15 residues in the CDR3. The CDR3 sequence is CASSRLQGTNEKLFF. The CDR3 nucleotides are TGCGCCAGCAGCCGATTACAGGGGACTAATGAAAAACTGTTTTTT.

V gene TRBV11-3 combines with J gene TRBJ2-7; D tentatively reads TRBD1 or TRBD2 (6 bases each). The CDR3 has 15 residues. In germline, CDR1 is SGHNT, CDR2 YENEEA. V was trimmed by 5 bases and J by 5 bases, leaving 19 bases between them. The CDR3, as DNA: TGTGCCAGCAGCCTCAACATTGGAGGGGGAGACGAGCAGTACTTC. This translates into CASSLNIGGGDEQYF.

This clonotype was observed a few times. The chain combines TRBV29-1 with TRBJ2-2; D possibly corresponds to TRBD1 (6 bases). The germline V gene encodes CDR1 SQVTM and CDR2 ANQGSEA. This CDR3 region has 14 residues. V gave up 5 bases and J gave up 0 bases, with 10 bases separating them. CDR3 nucleotides: TGCAGCGTTCGGACAGCCCCGAACACCGGGGAGCTGTTTTTT. This codes for CSVRTAPNTGELFF.

The chain carries TRBV7-2 and TRBJ2-7; no clear D. V was pared by 2 bases and J by 2 bases, with 7 bases between. Germline lookup yields CDR1 SGHTA and CDR2 FQGNSA. This CDR3 contains 13 residues. As DNA, the CDR3 is TGTGCCAGCAGCTTAAGGGTCGCCTACGAGCAGTACTTC. Encoded protein: CASSLRVAYEQYF.

The chain uses TRBV20-1 and TRBJ2-7; no clear D gene. Trimming pared 1 base from V and 0 bases from J, leaving 7 bases between. CDR3 length equals 13 residues. CDR1 is DFQATT and CDR2 is SNEGSKA in the germline V gene (reference sequence). CDR3 sequence (DNA): TGCAGTGCTAGAGGCGGACCCTCCTACGAGCAGTACTTC. Translating it yields CSARGGPSYEQYF.

This clonotype was counted once. The chain carries TRBV4-3 and TRBJ2-7; TRBD1 agrees at 10 bases. CDR1 LGHNA and CDR2 YSLEER come from the germline V gene. Unmatched junction bases numbered 5, after V lost 0 bases and J lost 6 bases. This CDR3 has 15 residues. CDR3 region: CASSQDRTGGGEQYF. The CDR3 DNA is TGCGCCAGCAGCCAAGATAGGACAGGGGGTGGCGAGCAGTACTTC.

This clonotype was found a few times. The chain carries TRBV5-1 and TRBJ2-5; 9 bases align to TRBD1. Germline V CDR1 and CDR2: SGHRS, YFSETQ. CDR3 length equals 15 residues. V shed 4 bases and J 7 bases; nucleotides not matched to a gene: 11. The CDR3 nucleotides read TGCGCCAGCAGCGACACCGGGACAGGGTGGGGGACCCAGTACTTC. This encodes CASSDTGTGWGTQYF.

The CDR3 loop is CASSHTIETQYF. DNA for the CDR3: TGTGCCAGCAGCCACACCATAGAGACCCAGTACTTC. V usage is TRBV3-1 and J usage is TRBJ2-5; D is unresolved. Trimming took off 3 bases at V and 4 bases at J, with 6 bases between the two ends. The CDR3 covers 12 residues. Germline CDR1 reads LGHDT; CDR2 reads YNNKEL (reference sequence).

This clonotype was observed a few times. This chain connects TRBV12-3 or TRBV12-4 to TRBJ2-1, with a possible D match to TRBD2 (6 bases). V lost 6 bases and J lost 15, with 18 bases in between. The CDR3 covers 12 residues. CDR3 coding DNA: TGTGCCAGCAGCCCGGGACTGCCCGGGTCGTTCTTC. It yields the protein CASSPGLPGSFF.

The CDR3 coding sequence is TGTGCCAGCAGTCCTAGGTTTCTGGAGACCCAGTACTTC. This gives the protein CASSPRFLETQYF. The V call is TRBV12-3 or TRBV12-4, the J call TRBJ2-5; D is unresolved. V was cut by 5 bases and J by 5 bases, with 12 bases left in between. The CDR3 is made up of 13 amino acids.

This clonotype has more than one count but fewer than ten. This chain joins TRBV27 and TRBJ2-2, with D hard to call. The CDR3 extends over 14 amino acids. Germline CDR1 is MNHEY and CDR2 is SMNVEV (reference sequence). The V and J ends lost 3 bases and 3 bases respectively, with 8 bases between them. This CDR3 reads CASSFNTHTGELFF. The DNA for the CDR3 is TGTGCCAGCAGTTTTAACACCCACACCGGGGAGCTGTTTTTT.

This clonotype was seen only a few times. The J gene is TRBJ2-3, the V gene TRBV4-1; possibly TRBD2 for D (5 bases). CDR1 and CDR2 from the germline V gene are MGHRA and YSYEKL. Trimming removed 3 bases at V and 0 bases at J, with 13 bases between. This CDR3 comprises 16 residues. The CDR3, as DNA: TGCGCCAGCAGCCAGCTCCGGGGAGCTAGCACAGATACGCAGTATTTT. Its protein is CASSQLRGASTDTQYF.

This clonotype was seen a few times. The chain links TRBV20-1 to TRBJ2-5, with D tentatively TRBD1 or TRBD2 (5 bases each). The CDR3 contains 14 residues. Trimming left V 3 bases short and J 2 bases short, with 13 bases between. The germline CDR1 and CDR2 sequences are DFQATT and SNEGSKA (reference sequence). The chain's CDR3 is CSARGTEVQETQYF. CDR3 nucleotides: TGCAGTGCTAGGGGGACCGAGGTACAAGAGACCCAGTACTTC.

This clonotype has a handful of counts. The chain uses TRBV29-1 and TRBJ2-5, with 9 bases aligning to TRBD2. TRBJ2-1 matches the DNA end more closely, so the J call is doubtful. CDR1 SQVTM and CDR2 ANQGSEA come from the germline V gene. The CDR3 consists of 14 residues. The CDR3 region is CSVKSGGRNNEQFF. The CDR3 DNA is TGCAGCGTAAAAAGCGGGGGGCGGAACAATGAGCAGTTCTTC.

The rearrangement links TRBV3-1 to TRBJ2-1; the D gene could be TRBD1 or TRBD2 (5 bases each). CDR3 length equals 15 residues. V was trimmed by 1 base and J by 0 bases, leaving 7 bases between them. Germline V gene lookup returns CDR1 LGHDT and CDR2 YNNKEL (reference sequence). The CDR3 nucleotides are TGTGCCAGCAGCCAAGGAGGGGCCTCCTACAATGAGCAGTTCTTC. It codes for CASSQGGASYNEQFF.

This chain links TRBV4-1 with TRBJ2-7; D call uncertain. Trimming took off 1 base at V and 1 base at J, with 8 bases between the two ends. The CDR3 is 14 residues long. Germline CDR1 MGHRA, CDR2 YSYEKL. The CDR3 nucleotides read TGCGCCAGCAGCCAAGCCCAGGTATCCTACGAGCAGTACTTC. Amino acids: CASSQAQVSYEQYF.

This clonotype showed up just a few times. The V gene is TRBV7-9, the J gene TRBJ2-7, with D perhaps being TRBD1 or TRBD2 (5 bases each). Germline V gene lookup returns CDR1 SEHNR and CDR2 FQNEAQ (reference sequence). The CDR3 runs to 15 residues. Between the trimmed V and J ends, which lost 3 bases and 4 bases, there was a span of 16 bases. CDR3 region: CASSLGVGLSYEQYF. Here the CDR3 DNA reads TGTGCCAGCAGCTTGGGGGTCGGCCTTTCATACGAGCAGTACTTC.

There are a few counts of this clonotype. This sequence joins TRBV6-6 and TRBJ2-1; 11 bases match TRBD2. The end of the DNA is better explained by TRBJ2-7, so the J call may be wrong. Germline values: CDR1 MNHNY, CDR2 SVGAGI (reference sequence). This CDR3 has 14 amino acids. The CDR3 reads CASRSGTSGLEQYF. CDR3 nucleotides: TGTGCCAGCAGGTCCGGGACTAGCGGCTTGGAGCAGTACTTC.

This clonotype turned up a few times. The chain links TRBV29-1 to TRBJ2-7; possible D gene TRBD1, 5 bases. Germline CDR1 is SQVTM and CDR2 is ANQGSEA. Trimming left V 2 bases short and J 6 bases short, with 20 bases between. This CDR3 region has 15 residues. CDR3 protein: CSVERRGSTGSEQYF. The CDR3 coding sequence is TGCAGCGTTGAAAGAAGGGGTAGTACTGGGTCCGAGCAGTACTTC.

In its sample, this clonotype was seen a few times. The chain links TRBV12-3 or TRBV12-4 to TRBJ2-5; D might be TRBD2 (5 bases). V lost 3 bases and J 4 bases, leaving 15 bases between the germline ends. The CDR3 consists of 15 residues. The CDR3 region is CASSLVGEAAETQYF. CDR3 DNA: TGTGCCAGCAGTTTGGTGGGCGAAGCGGCAGAGACCCAGTACTTC.

A word on this clonotype: Given a much more abundant clone one base away, this may be a read error. The rearrangement links TRBV7-2 to TRBJ2-5, with a weak D call TRBD1 (6 bases). The end of the DNA aligns better with TRBJ2-7, so the J call may be wrong. Germline CDR1 SGHTA, CDR2 FQGNSA. CDR3 length: 12 residues. CDR3 sequence reads: CASSSGEYEQYF. For the CDR3, the DNA is TGTGCCAGCAGCTCAGGGGAATACGAGCAGTACTTC.

This clonotype was detected a few times. The J gene is TRBJ1-5, the V gene TRBV15, with unresolved D. CDR1 is LNHNV and CDR2 is YYDKDF in the germline V gene (reference sequence). V gave up 3 bases and J gave up 0 bases, with 9 bases separating them. CDR3 size: 15 residues. The DNA of the CDR3 is TGTGCCACCAGCAGGGGAGAACATAGCAATCAGCCCCAGCATTTT. As protein: CATSRGEHSNQPQHF.

The chain has TRBV7-2 and TRBJ2-5, with 8 bases that match TRBD1. The germline V gene encodes CDR1 SGHTA and CDR2 FQGNSA. This CDR3 comprises 15 residues. V lost 3 bases and J lost 1; bases outside the gene matches: 4. The CDR3 coding sequence is TGTGCCAGCAGCTTTAGACAGGGGTTCCAAGAGACCCAGTACTTC. Translating gives CASSFRQGFQETQYF.